The clone carrying this T cell receptor beta chain was seen repeatedly, ten times or more. The data were obtained in a study of CD8 T cells in ankylosing spondylitis. This CDR3 is 16 amino acids long. Per germline, CDR1 SGHAT and CDR2 FQNNGV. Trimming pared 3 bases from V and 0 bases from J, leaving 12 bases between. In TCRdb, the 5' RACE reads were re-called with MiXCR into one record per CDR3 protein. The sample gives 150,000 to 200,000 distinct CDR3 sequences, approximately 12% of which show up once; about 11% is in the top ten. The sample comprised blood, either unsorted or a sorted T cell fraction (not recorded which). This TCR came from a female donor with ankylosing spondylitis or in good health (not recorded which). The chain is built from TRBV11-2 and TRBJ2-4; TRBD1 is a possible D gene (6 bases). For the CDR3, the DNA is TGTGCCAGCAGCTTGGGGGCGGATCTAGCCAAAAACATTCAGTACTTC. It specifies CASSLGADLAKNIQYF. Variable domain in full (rest from reference TRBV11-2 and TRBJ2-4): EAGVAQSPRYKIIEKRQSVAFWCNPISGHATLYWYQQILGQGPKLLIQFQNNGVVDDSQLPKDRFSAERLKGVDSTLKIQPAKLEDSAVYLCASSLGADLAKNIQYFGAGTRLSVL.